Sequencing of this T cell receptor (beta chain) was carried out in a study of early T cells in non-severe SARS-CoV-2 infection. TCRdb called the 5' RACE reads again in MiXCR, with one record for every CDR3 protein. In the table there are 64,000 or so distinct CDR3 sequences, about an eighth of which are singletons. The CDR3 contains 15 residues. The V gene lost 5 bases and the J gene lost 0 bases, with 14 bases spanning the gap. Germline V gene data show CDR1 as SQVTM and CDR2 as ANQGSEA. This clonotype was picked up a small number of times. V and J are TRBV29-1 and TRBJ2-1, with D possibly TRBD2 on 6 matching bases. Specimen: whole blood. This receptor was taken from an adult who was a healthcare worker with PCR-confirmed SARS-CoV-2 infection or an uninfected control (not recorded which). CDR3 nucleotide sequence: TGCAGCGTTCTAACTAGCCTGAGCTCCTACAATGAGCAGTTCTTC. It yields the protein CSVLTSLSSYNEQFF.